This TCR beta chain was identified in a study of T cell responses to AZD1222 COVID-19 vaccine. Study-level information: Pooled samples include second doses given at about 4 or 12 weeks.

Notes on this clone: Its antigen is still unknown.

Regarding the study as a whole: Mapped onto spike, vaccine-associated CD4 TCRs spanned it and were dominant at 160-218 and 743-854.

Profiling relied on immunoSEQ multiplex PCR, and the TCRdb table lists in-frame clones only, not all of them. The sample lists roughly 30,000 clones; roughly 78% were seen once. This receptor was obtained from an adult in good health. The specimen was peripheral blood, collected on day 0 of AZD1222 vaccination.

The CDR3 DNA reads TGCGCCAGCAGCTTGGATCTCTCTGGAAACACCATATATTTT. Its protein is CASSLDLSGNTIYF. The chain joins TRBV5-1 to TRBJ1-3; D uncertain. The germline CDR1 and CDR2 sequences are SGHRS and YFSETQ. The CDR3 runs 14 residues. Between the trimmed V and J ends, which lost 0 bases and 0 bases, there was a span of 4 bases. Filled out from reference TRBV5-1 and TRBJ1-3, the complete variable domain reads KAGVTQTPRYLIKTRGQQVTLSCSPISGHRSVSWYQQTPGQGLQFLFEYFSETQRNKGNFPGRFSGRQFSNSRSEMNVSTLELGDSALYLCASSLDLSGNTIYFGEGSWLTVV.